This is a list of T cell receptor beta chains from one sample in a study of blood T cell repertoires in COVID-19. Method: immunoSEQ multiplex PCR; TCRdb's copy keeps in-frame clones and lacks some. The data contain 150,000 to 200,000 clones, roughly nine tenths of them singletons. The specimen was peripheral blood. The receptors were gathered from a woman aged 55-70 years with COVID-19, enrolled during active disease. CDR3s include the opening cysteine and the closing phenylalanine or tryptophan. Each record gives: V gene, D gene, J gene, clone size, CDR3 DNA, CDR3 protein. D genes are given only for firm matches. Size values are once, few and many counts, or a class for expanded clones, and some rows have none.

TRBV4-2	.	TRBJ1-2	once	TGTGCCAGCAGCCAAGCCGATCACTACGGCTACACCTTC	CASSQADHYGYTF
TRBV7-2	.	TRBJ1-1	.	TGTGCCAGCAGCTTACAGGCGGGTATGAACACTGAAGCTTTCTTT	CASSLQAGMNTEAFF
TRBV6-1	.	TRBJ2-5	once	TGTGCCAGCAGTGAAGACCGGGGGTATGGGGAGACCCAGTACTTC	CASSEDRGYGETQYF
TRBV6-5	.	TRBJ1-2	.	TGTGCCAGCAGCCGGGGGTCGGACTATGGCTACACCTTC	CASSRGSDYGYTF
TRBV11-2	TRBD2	TRBJ2-7	.	TGTGCCAGCAGACAGTCCGGGACTAGCGGGAACGAGCAGTACTTC	CASRQSGTSGNEQYF
TRBV5-6	TRBD1	TRBJ1-2	.	TGTGCCAGCAGCTTGGGACAGGGTGGGGATGGCTACACCTTC	CASSLGQGGDGYTF
TRBV4-1	.	TRBJ1-1	.	TGCGCCAGCAGGGGAAAGGGGGTTATGCGGCCTGAAGCTTTCTTT	CASRGKGVMRPEAFF
TRBV4-3	.	TRBJ1-1	.	TGCGCCAGCAGCCACGGGCCGGGACTTAAGAACATGAACACTGAAGCTTTCTTT	CASSHGPGLKNMNTEAFF
TRBV24-1	.	TRBJ2-1	.	TGTGCCACCGGATCCCGCGGCAGATTTTACAATGAGCAGTTCTTC	CATGSRGRFYNEQFF
TRBV24-1	TRBD2	TRBJ2-7	.	TGTGCCACCAGTGATACCCGACCGGGACTAGCGATCTACGAGCAGTACTTC	CATSDTRPGLAIYEQYF
TRBV27	.	TRBJ1-2	.	TGTGCCAGCAGTCCCCGGGGGGGGCGCGCCTATGGCTACACCTTC	CASSPRGGRAYGYTF
TRBV11-2	TRBD2	TRBJ2-1	.	TGTGCCAGCAGCCCCCGACGGGGGGGTGATTATGAGCAGTTCTTC	CASSPRRGGDYEQFF
TRBV6-5	TRBD1	TRBJ1-2	few	TGTGCCAGCAGAACAGGGGACTATGGCTACACCTTC	CASRTGDYGYTF
TRBV7-2	.	TRBJ1-6	once	TGTGCCAGCAGCTTAGAACGCCGGTTAAATTCACCCCTCCACTTT	CASSLERRLNSPLHF
TRBV25-1	.	TRBJ1-3	once	TGTGCCAGCAGTGAGGGGGGTGCCGGAAACACCATATATTTT	CASSEGGAGNTIYF
TRBV5-1	.	TRBJ2-1	.	TGCGCCAGCAGCTCCTTCTCGGGACTCTCTAATAATGAGCAGTTCTTC	CASSSFSGLSNNEQFF
TRBV9	TRBD1	TRBJ1-2	.	TGTGCCAGCAGCGATGGGACAGCGTCCCTCTATGGCTACACCTTC	CASSDGTASLYGYTF
TRBV25-1	TRBD1	TRBJ2-7	.	TGTGCCAGCAGTTCCTACCGGGACAGGAGCTCCTACGAGCAGTACTTC	CASSSYRDRSSYEQYF
TRBV5-1	.	TRBJ1-2	.	TGCGCCAGCAGCCTAGGCACTAACTATGGCTACACCTTC	CASSLGTNYGYTF
TRBV28	.	TRBJ1-2	once	TGTGCCAGCAGTTTATTACATTTCTATGGCTACACCTTC	CASSLLHFYGYTF
TRBV2	.	TRBJ1-1	.	TGTGCCAGCAGGAAGAGGCAGGGAAAACTCGGAGACACTGAAGCTTTCTTT	CASRKRQGKLGDTEAFF
TRBV6-2/TRBV6-3	.	TRBJ2-2	.	TGTGCCAGCAGTTATTTCGGACAGTGGACTGGCGACGGCACCGGGGAGCTGTTTTTT	CASSYFGQWTGDGTGELFF
TRBV24-1	TRBD2	TRBJ2-5	.	TGTGCCACCAGTGATCCCGGCCTCCCTAGCGGGAAAGAGACCCAGTACTTC	CATSDPGLPSGKETQYF
TRBV18	TRBD1	TRBJ2-2	.	TGTGCCAGCTCACCGGACAGGGTCCTCACCGGGGAGCTGTTTTTT	CASSPDRVLTGELFF
TRBV24-1	.	TRBJ2-1	.	TGTGCCACCAGTGATCGGGACTATGAGCAGTTCTTC	CATSDRDYEQFF
TRBV30	.	TRBJ2-3	.	TGTGCCTGTGAGAGGGATACGCAGTATTTT	CACERDTQYF
TRBV6-6	TRBD1	TRBJ1-2	.	TGTGCCAGCAGTTACTCGATCGTACAGGGGGATGGCTACACCTTC	CASSYSIVQGDGYTF
TRBV30	.	TRBJ1-4	.	TGTGCCTGGACCTTAACTCGGGAAAAACTGTTTTTT	CAWTLTREKLFF
TRBV9	TRBD1	TRBJ1-4	.	TGTGCCAGCAGCGTAGCTAGTGGGACAGGGCCCAGGGTGGGGGAAAAACTGTTTTTT	CASSVASGTGPRVGEKLFF